These 9 T cell receptor beta chains share one sample of origin, sequenced in a study of blood T cell repertoires in COVID-19. Assay: immunoSEQ multiplex PCR; the TCRdb copy retains only in-frame clones and omits some. This table has approximately 300,000 clones, around 86% appearing once. Sequencing input: peripheral blood. Source of these receptors: a woman between 50 and 59 years old with acute or convalescent COVID-19.

The chain is built from TRBV5-1 and TRBJ1-2; D is undetermined. The CDR3 runs to 15 residues. The ends were cut back, 0 bases at V and 2 bases at J, with 11 bases in the middle. CDR1 SGHRS and CDR2 YFSETQ come from the germline V gene. The CDR3 bases are TGCGCCAGCAGCTTGGGGGCAGGCCACAACTATGGCTACACCTTC. As protein: CASSLGAGHNYGYTF.

The chain employs TRBV9 and TRBJ1-2, with TRBD1 matching over 9 bases. Germline V gene data show CDR1 as SGDLS and CDR2 as YYNGEE. This CDR3 contains 14 residues. The V segment lost 3 bases and the J segment 8 bases; nucleotides outside the gene matches: 8. The CDR3 region is CASSGGGDREGYTF. The CDR3 DNA reads TGTGCCAGCAGCGGAGGTGGGGACAGGGAGGGCTACACCTTC.

The chain employs TRBV4-2 and TRBJ1-5, with D unclear. Per the germline V gene, CDR1 is LGHNA and CDR2 is YNFKEQ. The ends were cut back, 1 base at V and 9 bases at J, with 13 bases in the middle. The CDR3 totals 14 residues. CDR3 DNA sequence: TGTGCCAGCAGCCAAGTCGAAACGGAGGGGCCCCAGCATTTT. This gives the protein CASSQVETEGPQHF.

The chain joins TRBV27 to TRBJ2-6; no clear D. Germline V gives CDR1 MNHEY, CDR2 SMNVEV (reference sequence). The CDR3 extends over 14 amino acids. Trimming took 7 bases from V and 0 from J, leaving 7 bases between them. The CDR3 loop is CASTVSSGANVLTF. The CDR3 nucleotides are TGTGCCAGCACCGTGAGCTCTGGGGCCAACGTCCTGACTTTC.

This sequence joins TRBV28 and TRBJ1-5; D remains ambiguous. Per the germline V gene, CDR1 is MDHEN and CDR2 is SYDVKM. V shed 6 bases and J shed 1 base, with 10 bases lying between them. This CDR3 has 14 amino acids. In nucleotides, the CDR3 is TGTGCCAGCAGATCCGGAGGCAGCAATCAGCCCCAGCATTTT. Translation: CASRSGGSNQPQHF.

The V call is TRBV11-3, the J call TRBJ2-7; D perhaps matches TRBD1 (6 bases). The V end lost 5 bases, the J end lost 0 bases, and 14 bases lay between the germline ends. This CDR3 is built from 15 residues. Germline V gene data show CDR1 as SGHNT and CDR2 as YENEEA. CDR3 nucleotide sequence: TGTGCCAGCAGCCCCAGGGGTCTAAGCTCCTACGAGCAGTACTTC. Amino acid sequence: CASSPRGLSSYEQYF.

The rearrangement uses TRBV29-1 and TRBJ1-1; 7 bases are shared with TRBD1. Germline V gene data show CDR1 as SQVTM and CDR2 as ANQGSEA. This CDR3 has 14 residues. The V gene end was trimmed by 2 bases and the J gene end by 0 bases; junction bases not matched to a gene: 3. This chain's CDR3 is CSVEKGGMNTEAFF. The DNA for the CDR3 is TGCAGCGTTGAAAAAGGGGGCATGAACACTGAAGCTTTCTTT.

This clone was seen a few times. This chain uses TRBV5-1 with TRBJ2-1; TRBD1 is a possible D gene (6 bases). V lost 4 bases to trimming and J lost 9 bases, with 11 bases between them. This CDR3 is built from 12 residues. The germline CDR1 and CDR2 sequences are SGHRS and YFSETQ. The CDR3: CASSVQGREQFF. The CDR3 DNA sequence: TGCGCCAGCAGCGTACAGGGTCGTGAGCAGTTCTTC.

This sequence joins TRBV19 and TRBJ2-1; 8 bases are a match to TRBD2. Germline V lookup: CDR1 LNHDA, CDR2 SQIVND (reference sequence). The CDR3 runs 14 residues. With 7 bases clipped from V and 4 bases from J, the junction kept 6 bases outside the gene matches. CDR3 bases: TGTGCCAGTACCCCAGCGGGAGCGTACAATGAGCAGTTCTTC. Translating gives CASTPAGAYNEQFF.